A single sample is the source of the 20 T cell receptor beta chains below, sequenced in a study of shared clonotypes between healthy human individuals. Profiling relied on immunoSEQ multiplex PCR, and the TCRdb table lists in-frame clones only, not all of them. This table holds approximately 2.5 million clones, approximately 94% found once. The sample was naive CD4+ T cells sorted from blood. Subset in this sample: CD45RA+ positively selected. The receptors stem from a man younger than 35 in good health.

As to this clone: Other DNA sequences in the sample encode the same CDR3. The rearrangement joins TRBV5-1 to TRBJ2-2, with a weak D call TRBD1 (6 bases). V was shortened by 0 bases and J by 5 bases, with 11 bases between the two germline ends. CDR1 is SGHRS, CDR2 YFSETQ, per germline. CDR3 length equals 15 residues. CDR3: CASSLDRVGTGELFF. The DNA for the CDR3 is TGCGCCAGCAGCTTGGACAGGGTGGGGACCGGGGAGCTGTTTTTT.

The chain uses TRBV7-9 and TRBJ2-3, with TRBD2 matching 7 bases. The germline CDR1 and CDR2 sequences are SEHNR and FQNEAQ (reference sequence). There are 16 residues in the CDR3. Trimming cost V 1 base and J 5 bases; bases outside gene matches: 9. CDR3 nucleotides: TGTGCCAGCAGCTTAGGAAGAGGACTAGACGGAGATACGCAGTATTTT. Translation gives CASSLGRGLDGDTQYF.

The gene calls are TRBV4-1 and TRBJ2-7, with 10 bases that match TRBD2. V gave up 7 bases and J gave up 0 bases; unmatched junction bases: 6. The germline V gene has CDR1 MGHRA and CDR2 YSYEKL. This CDR3 spans 15 amino acids. The DNA of the CDR3 is TGCGCCAGCAACCAGGGACTAGCGAGCTCCTACGAGCAGTACTTC. Encoded protein: CASNQGLASSYEQYF.

The J gene is TRBJ2-1, the V gene TRBV10-3; the D gene is possibly TRBD1 (5 bases). Per germline, CDR1 ENHRY and CDR2 SYGVKD. There are 12 residues in the CDR3. V was pared by 4 bases and J by 7 bases, with 8 bases between. The CDR3, as DNA: TGTGCCATCAGTGCAAAGGGGAATGAGCAGTTCTTC. Encoded protein: CAISAKGNEQFF.

CDR3 in amino acids: CASSRAALDYEQYF. CDR3 in DNA: TGTGCCAGCTCCCGGGCGGCACTTGACTACGAGCAGTACTTC. The rearrangement joins TRBV18 to TRBJ2-7, with unresolved D. This CDR3 spans 14 amino acids. The germline V gene has CDR1 KGHSH and CDR2 LQKENI. V lost 6 bases to trimming and J lost 3 bases, with 15 bases between them.

The table lists this clone with a count of one. V and J are TRBV7-8 and TRBJ2-3; weak D call: TRBD2 (7 bases). Per germline, CDR1 SGHVS and CDR2 FQNEAQ. This CDR3 is built from 14 residues. The V and J ends lost 8 bases and 2 bases respectively, with 14 bases between them. CDR3 region: CASLPGGNTDTQYF. In DNA, the CDR3 is TGTGCCAGCCTCCCGGGGGGCAACACAGATACGCAGTATTTT.

The CDR3 protein is CASSLTGGTSPLHF. CDR3 DNA sequence: TGCGCCAGCAGCCTGACCGGGGGGACTTCACCCCTCCACTTT. The chain links TRBV4-1 to TRBJ1-6, with D maybe TRBD1 (5 bases). Germline CDR1 MGHRA, CDR2 YSYEKL. V lost 4 bases and J 9 bases, leaving 13 bases between the germline ends. The CDR3 covers 14 residues.

V and J are TRBV5-4 and TRBJ2-7; tentatively, D is TRBD2 (5 bases). Deletions cut 5 bases from V and 9 bases from J, with 21 bases between. This CDR3 comprises 14 residues. Germline lookup yields CDR1 SGHNT and CDR2 YYREEE (reference sequence). CDR3 loop: CASSSGILTSLQYF. CDR3 in DNA: TGTGCCAGCAGTTCCGGGATCCTCACGTCACTGCAGTACTTC.

The V call is TRBV7-9, the J call TRBJ1-4, with a weak D call TRBD1 (5 bases). Germline V gives CDR1 SEHNR, CDR2 FQNEAQ (reference sequence). V was clipped by 5 bases and J by 12 bases, with 10 bases between them. The CDR3 totals 11 residues. CDR3 sequence reads: CASSRGEELFF. CDR3 in DNA: TGTGCCAGCAGCCGAGGGGAAGAACTGTTTTTT.

The CDR3 protein is CASSLGGVLRSGNTIYF. DNA of the CDR3: TGTGCCAGCAGCTTGGGAGGTGTATTAAGATCTGGAAACACCATATATTTT. The chain recombines TRBV5-6 with TRBJ1-3; D not certain. The CDR3 consists of 17 residues. Trimming cost V 0 bases and J 1 base, with 14 bases left between them. The germline V gene has CDR1 SGHDT and CDR2 YYEEEE.

Of note for this clone: The sample holds other DNA sequences that translate to the same CDR3. The chain carries TRBV18 and TRBJ2-7; 8 nucleotides line up with TRBD1. CDR1 and CDR2 (germline): KGHSH, LQKENI. The V gene end was trimmed by 6 bases and the J gene end by 2 bases; junction bases not matched to a gene: 3. CDR3 length: 13 amino acids. In DNA form, the CDR3 reads TGTGCCAGCTCTGACAGGGGTCCCTACGAGCAGTACTTC. Its protein is CASSDRGPYEQYF.

The chain couples TRBV2 to TRBJ1-5; 10 nucleotides agree with TRBD1. The CDR3 sequence is 14 residues long. Germline values: CDR1 SNHLY, CDR2 FYNNEI. V shed 6 bases and J 9 bases; nucleotides not matched to a gene: 8. CDR3 amino acids: CASRPGQGTGPQHF. In DNA, the CDR3 is TGTGCCAGCAGGCCGGGACAGGGGACAGGGCCCCAGCATTTT.

This chain connects TRBV28 to TRBJ1-2; 11 nucleotides align to TRBD1. Trimming cost V 7 bases and J 1 base; bases outside gene matches: 26. The CDR3 spans 22 residues. Germline V gene lookup returns CDR1 MDHEN and CDR2 SYDVKM. The CDR3 nucleotides are TGTGCCAGCAAGGGGTATAACCCCCCAAATAGGGACAGGGGGTTCCTTAACTATGGCTACACCTTC. This codes for CASKGYNPPNRDRGFLNYGYTF.

With respect to this clone: The junction differs from germline at one of its ends, possibly a read error. The chain links TRBV11-2 to TRBJ1-6; D is possibly TRBD1 (5 bases). The length of the CDR3 is 15 residues. CDR1 SGHAT and CDR2 FQNNGV come from the germline V gene. CDR3: CASSVDSSYNSPLHF. CDR3 sequence (DNA): TGTGCCAGCAGCGTAGACAGTTCCTATAATTCACCCCTCCACTTT.

The chain employs TRBV7-9 and TRBJ2-7, with 8 bases lining up with TRBD1. The CDR3 sequence is 14 residues long. From germline, CDR1 is SEHNR and CDR2 FQNEAQ (reference sequence). The ends lost 1 base at V and 6 bases at J; junction bases unmatched: 5. The CDR3 DNA is TGTGCCAGCAGCTTAGGGGCAGGGGGCTCCGAGCAGTACTTC. This sequence encodes CASSLGAGGSEQYF.

The rearrangement joins TRBV19 to TRBJ1-4; weak D call: TRBD1 (5 bases). Germline V gene lookup returns CDR1 LNHDA and CDR2 SQIVND (reference sequence). CDR3 length equals 15 residues. The V gene lost 1 base and the J gene lost 4 bases, with 10 bases spanning the gap. The CDR3 here is CASSIGWGLNEKLFF. As DNA, the CDR3 is TGTGCCAGTAGTATAGGATGGGGACTTAATGAAAAACTGTTTTTT.

This clone was seen more than once but under ten times. The junction does not match germline at one end; this may be a read error. The CDR3 DNA is TGTGCCAGCAGTCAAGGACAGGGCTGCACCTTC. Translation gives CASSQGQGCTF. The J gene is TRBJ1-2, the V gene TRBV28; 8 positions match TRBD1. Germline assignment: CDR1 MDHEN and CDR2 SYDVKM. The CDR3 loop spans 11 amino acids.

J is TRBJ2-1 and V is TRBV10-3; D possibly uses TRBD1 or TRBD2 (6 bases each). The CDR3 covers 12 residues. V was pared by 6 bases and J by 6 bases, with 9 bases between. Germline V gene data show CDR1 as ENHRY and CDR2 as SYGVKD. This CDR3 is CAIREGVNEQFF. The CDR3 DNA follows: TGTGCCATCAGGGAGGGGGTCAATGAGCAGTTCTTC.

The rearrangement joins TRBV5-6 to TRBJ2-3, with TRBD1 matching over 9 bases. The germline gives CDR1 SGHDT, CDR2 YYEEEE. J lost 2 bases, V lost 3 bases, and 7 bases had no gene match. The CDR3 sequence is 16 residues long. DNA of the CDR3: TGTGCCAGCAGCTCTCTACAGGGGGCCTACACAGATACGCAGTATTTT. It is translated as CASSSLQGAYTDTQYF.

The chain links TRBV5-1 to TRBJ1-2; D is uncertain. Germline V gives CDR1 SGHRS, CDR2 YFSETQ. CDR3 size: 16 residues. Trimming took 2 bases from V and 7 from J, leaving 21 bases between them. The CDR3 nucleotides read TGCGCCAGCAGCTTCGACGGAGGACCCGGTGATTTTGGCTACACCTTC. Protein product: CASSFDGGPGDFGYTF.